This TCR beta chain stems from a study of CD8 T cells in ankylosing spondylitis. Study findings and constraints: Significant enrichment of disease-linked clones was reported in matched ankylosing spondylitis synovial fluid. CD8+ cells made up the disease-linked clones, which were relatively rare in peripheral blood.

A quantitative 5'-RACE method, one with molecular barcodes, was used to make TCR beta libraries. TCRdb processed the 5' RACE reads anew with MiXCR; each CDR3 protein has one entry. The data hold some 38,000 distinct CDR3 sequences, with under 13% observed a single time. This clonotype was seen many times. Its target is unknown. CDR1 is SGHVS, CDR2 FQNEAQ, per germline. The CDR3 spans 15 residues. The ends lost 0 bases at V and 3 bases at J; junction bases unmatched: 1. The V gene is TRBV7-8, the J gene TRBJ2-1, with 8 bases identical to TRBD2. Input material: blood, either unsorted or a sorted T cell fraction (not recorded which). The origin of this receptor is a male donor with ankylosing spondylitis or in good health (not recorded which). CDR3 sequence reads: CASSLAGRDYNEQFF. CDR3 DNA sequence: TGTGCCAGCAGCTTAGCCGGGAGGGACTACAATGAGCAGTTCTTC. Full variable domain (outside the CDR3, taken from reference TRBV7-8 and TRBJ2-1): GAGVSQSPRYKVAKRGQDVALRCDPISGHVSLFWYQQALGQGPEFLTYFQNEAQLDKSGLPSDRFFAERPEGSVSTLKIQRTQQEDSAVYLCASSLAGRDYNEQFFGPGTRLTVL.